The 23 T cell receptor beta chains reported below all come from one sample, sequenced in a study of lymphopenia after photon versus proton radiotherapy. Using immunoSEQ multiplex PCR, the repertoire was profiled, and TCRdb retains in-frame clones only, with some absent. The table records about 53,000 clones, around 80% of them present only once. The material was peripheral blood, obtained from a patient treated with photon-based radiotherapy. These TCRs come from a man aged 45-65 years with gastric cancer.

The rearrangement joins TRBV5-1 to TRBJ1-2; D gene ambiguous. The CDR3 length is 14 residues. Germline V gene sequence: CDR1 SGHRS, CDR2 YFSETQ. Trimming stripped 0 bases from V and 10 bases from J, with 16 bases between. CDR3 amino acids: CASSLGEQTRVYTF. CDR3 DNA: TGCGCCAGCAGCTTGGGGGAACAGACTCGCGTCTACACCTTC.

Comment on this clone: A junction boundary mismatches the germline segment, possibly from a read error. The genes are TRBV7-3 and TRBJ2-3; tentative D call: TRBD2 (5 bases). The CDR3 loop spans 15 amino acids. Germline V CDR1 and CDR2: SGHTA, FQGTGA. CDR3 DNA sequence: TGTGCCAGCGGCTTAACCTGGCTAGCTGCAGATACGCAGTATTTT. Translating it yields CASGLTWLAADTQYF.

This clone was counted once. This chain links TRBV18 with TRBJ2-7, with no clear D. Trimming left V 3 bases short and J 3 bases short, with 9 bases between. This CDR3 comprises 13 residues. Germline values: CDR1 KGHSH, CDR2 LQKENI. CDR3 region: CASSPGQIYEQYF. For the CDR3, the DNA is TGTGCCAGCTCACCTGGGCAGATCTACGAGCAGTACTTC.

The V gene is TRBV28, the J gene TRBJ2-7; D gene unclear. V was cut by 6 bases and J by 1 base, with 22 bases left in between. Germline loops: CDR1 MDHEN, CDR2 SYDVKM. CDR3 size: 17 residues. The CDR3 coding sequence is TGTGCCAGCAGGGCCGGAAGGTTAGGGCCCTTTTCCTACGAGCAGTACTTC. Residues: CASRAGRLGPFSYEQYF.

This chain joins TRBV6-1 and TRBJ2-1, with TRBD1 matching over 7 bases. The length of the CDR3 is 12 residues. The germline V gene encodes CDR1 MNHNS and CDR2 SASEGT. Unmatched junction bases numbered 7, after V lost 8 bases and J lost 9 bases. As DNA, the CDR3 is TGTGCCAGCTTTCTACAGGGGATTGAGCAGTTCTTC. Its protein is CASFLQGIEQFF.

The rearrangement joins TRBV2 to TRBJ1-1; D is uncertain. Trimming removed 4 bases from V and 0 bases from J, with 9 bases in between. This CDR3 contains 14 residues. Germline CDR1 reads SNHLY; CDR2 reads FYNNEI. The chain's CDR3 is CASSGQAMNTEAFF. The CDR3 coding sequence is TGTGCCAGCAGTGGGCAGGCCATGAACACTGAAGCTTTCTTT.

The rearrangement joins TRBV30 to TRBJ2-3; D is possibly TRBD2 (6 bases). This CDR3 has 15 amino acids. CDR1 is GTSNPN, CDR2 SVGIG, per germline (reference sequence). The CDR3 region is CAESGRDSGTDTQYF. The DNA of the CDR3 is TGTGCGGAGTCGGGAAGGGACTCCGGCACAGATACGCAGTATTTT.

The V call is TRBV2, the J call TRBJ2-5; TRBD2 might be the D (5 bases). The V end was cut by 1 base, the J end by 4 bases, with 13 bases between. Germline V gene sequence: CDR1 SNHLY, CDR2 FYNNEI. The CDR3 spans 15 residues. CDR3 nucleotide sequence: TGTGCCAGCAGTGAAGAGAGAGGGCAACCAGAGACCCAGTACTTC. This encodes CASSEERGQPETQYF.

The chain joins TRBV6-1 to TRBJ2-1; 8 nucleotides align to TRBD1. In germline, CDR1 is MNHNS, CDR2 SASEGT. The CDR3 sequence is 15 residues long. The V segment lost 6 bases and the J segment 6 bases; nucleotides outside the gene matches: 10. The CDR3 DNA reads TGTGCCAGCAGGTTCAGACGACAGGGGTCCAATGAGCAGTTCTTC. This sequence encodes CASRFRRQGSNEQFF.

The CDR3 loop is CASGASGGGGNQPQHF. The DNA of the CDR3 is TGTGCTAGTGGTGCATCAGGGGGCGGCGGCAATCAGCCCCAGCATTTT. The chain couples TRBV12-5 to TRBJ1-5; 8 positions agree with TRBD1. V lost 5 bases, J lost 2 bases, and 8 bases stayed unmatched. This CDR3 has 16 residues. CDR1 and CDR2 (germline): LGHNT, FRNRAP.

A single count supports this clone. V usage is TRBV5-1 and J usage is TRBJ2-1; D remains ambiguous. The germline V gene encodes CDR1 SGHRS and CDR2 YFSETQ. The CDR3 loop spans 12 amino acids. Trimming removed 5 bases from V and 6 bases from J, with 9 bases in between. The CDR3 protein is CASRKQSNEQFF. In DNA form, the CDR3 reads TGCGCCAGCAGAAAACAATCCAATGAGCAGTTCTTC.

This clone was found once. The V call is TRBV9, the J call TRBJ2-7; the match to TRBD2 covers 11 bases. Germline values: CDR1 SGDLS, CDR2 YYNGEE. V dropped 0 bases and J dropped 5; count of bases not matched to a gene: 4. The CDR3 runs 15 residues. The CDR3 spells CASSVGTSGSDEQYF. CDR3 nucleotides: TGTGCCAGCAGCGTAGGCACTAGCGGGAGCGACGAGCAGTACTTC.

The chain employs TRBV4-1 and TRBJ2-7; a weak D match, TRBD1 (5 bases). CDR1 and CDR2 (germline): MGHRA, YSYEKL. This CDR3 is 15 amino acids long. The V gene lost 2 bases and the J gene lost 3 bases, with 14 bases spanning the gap. CDR3 amino acids: CASSQHQGMLYEQYF. The DNA for the CDR3 is TGCGCCAGCAGCCAACATCAGGGTATGCTCTACGAGCAGTACTTC.

The chain combines TRBV5-6 with TRBJ2-7; D is undetermined. V was clipped by 3 bases and J by 2 bases, with 12 bases between them. There are 14 residues in the CDR3. Germline CDR1 is SGHDT and CDR2 is YYEEEE. DNA of the CDR3: TGTGCCAGCAGCTGGCGGCTGGGAACCTACGAGCAGTACTTC. The encoded protein is CASSWRLGTYEQYF.

The chain combines TRBV28 with TRBJ2-2, with 8 bases fitting TRBD1. V shed 5 bases and J 7 bases; nucleotides not matched to a gene: 9. The germline gives CDR1 MDHEN, CDR2 SYDVKM. The CDR3 covers 15 residues. The CDR3 bases are TGTGCCAGCAGTCCCGGGGACAGGAACGGCGGGGAGCTGTTTTTT. Translated: CASSPGDRNGGELFF.

This clone was seen a single time. This chain links TRBV4-1 with TRBJ2-5; D gene unclear. The CDR3 is 13 residues long. Between the trimmed V and J ends, which lost 2 bases and 5 bases, there was a span of 9 bases. Germline V gene lookup returns CDR1 MGHRA and CDR2 YSYEKL. The CDR3 region is CASSQWARETQYF. CDR3 nucleotide sequence: TGCGCCAGCAGCCAATGGGCGAGGGAGACCCAGTACTTC.

This sequence joins TRBV29-1 and TRBJ2-6; D gene unclear. Germline V CDR1 and CDR2: SQVTM, ANQGSEA. The CDR3 has 14 amino acids. Trimming removed 7 bases at V and 4 bases at J, with 14 bases between. The DNA of the CDR3 is TGCAGCGCCACGAAGGAATCCGGGGCCAACGTCCTGACTTTC. Encoded protein: CSATKESGANVLTF.

The chain couples TRBV7-3 to TRBJ2-2; D may be TRBD1 (6 bases). Trimming pared 5 bases from V and 1 base from J, leaving 8 bases between. The CDR3 is made up of 14 amino acids. From germline, CDR1 is SGHTA and CDR2 FQGTGA. The CDR3 reads CASSRDMNTGELFF. DNA of the CDR3: TGTGCCAGCAGCCGGGACATGAACACCGGGGAGCTGTTTTTT.

This clone came up a few times. The rearrangement links TRBV14 to TRBJ2-4; tentatively, D is TRBD1 (5 bases). There are 14 residues in the CDR3. Germline lookup yields CDR1 SGHDN and CDR2 FVKESK. Trimming pared 4 bases from V and 0 bases from J, leaving 7 bases between. The CDR3 sequence is CASSPGIAKNIQYF. Here the CDR3 DNA reads TGTGCCAGCAGCCCAGGGATAGCCAAAAACATTCAGTACTTC.

This chain joins TRBV30 and TRBJ1-3, with D perhaps matching TRBD1 (5 bases). Germline V CDR1 and CDR2: GTSNPN, SVGIG (reference sequence). The CDR3 is 15 amino acids. The ends were cut back, 1 base at V and 2 bases at J, with 12 bases in the middle. CDR3 coding DNA: TGTGCCTGGAGTGAAAGGGACTTTGCTGGAAACACCATATATTTT. Amino acid sequence: CAWSERDFAGNTIYF. Based on the CDR3 plus reference TRBV30 and TRBJ1-3, the full variable domain is SQTIHQWPATLVQPVGSPLSLECTVEGTSNPNLYWYRQAAGRGLQLLFYSVGIGQISSEVPQNLSASRPQDRQFILSSKKLLLSDSGFYLCAWSERDFAGNTIYFGEGSWLTVV.

Concerning this clone: At one boundary the junction diverges from the germline segment, which might be a read error. The gene calls are TRBV7-8 and TRBJ2-7; 9 bases match TRBD1. This CDR3 region has 15 residues. CDR1 is SGHVS and CDR2 is FQNEAQ in the germline V gene. The chain's CDR3 is CASSSWDRVSHEQYF. The DNA of the CDR3 is TGTGCCAGCAGCTCCTGGGACAGGGTCTCCCACGAGCAGTACTTC.

The V gene is TRBV28, the J gene TRBJ2-7; D unclear. CDR1 is MDHEN, CDR2 SYDVKM, per germline. Trimming left V 5 bases short and J 4 bases short, with 9 bases between. The CDR3 is 12 amino acids. CDR3 region: CASSIPHYEQYF. In DNA, the CDR3 is TGTGCCAGCAGTATCCCCCATTACGAGCAGTACTTC.

The CDR3 is CASSLRGVQETQYF. DNA for the CDR3: TGTGCCAGCAGCCTCAGGGGTGTCCAAGAGACCCAGTACTTC. The chain employs TRBV27 and TRBJ2-5; D possibly corresponds to TRBD1 (6 bases). The CDR3 sequence is 14 residues long. Germline V gene lookup returns CDR1 MNHEY and CDR2 SMNVEV (reference sequence). V gave up 6 bases and J gave up 1 base, with 12 bases separating them.